The clone carrying this T cell receptor (beta chain) was counted between two and nine times. Its matching antigen is unknown. The source of the sample is a study of blood T cells in healthy people across ages. Isolation per sample recovered at least 6 million PBMCs. The germline V gene encodes CDR1 SGHTA and CDR2 FQGNSA. The V gene end was trimmed by 3 bases and the J gene end by 3 bases; junction bases not matched to a gene: 11. The CDR3 has 17 amino acids. Study-level results: What prevented conclusive comparison of naive and antigen-experienced cells was that PBMCs were unsorted. Older age went with lower TCR beta diversity per million T cells, in a roughly linear way.

It was with a sample-barcoded 5' primer and a J-beta primer mix that a second PCR of roughly 6 to 11 cycles was run. TCRdb fed the 5' RACE reads into MiXCR, producing one record per CDR3 protein. The sample has approximately 1.5 million distinct CDR3 sequences, less than 45% seen once; the top ten hold 4%. The chain uses TRBV7-2 and TRBJ2-7, with 10 nucleotides matching TRBD2. The material sequenced was blood. This TCR derives from a woman younger than 35 in good health. CDR3 loop: CASSLGASGRDGYEQYF. The DNA for the CDR3 is TGTGCCAGCAGCTTGGGGGCTAGCGGGAGAGATGGCTACGAGCAGTACTTC.